This T cell receptor beta chain was captured by sequencing in a study of response to subunit inactivated influenza vaccine. Study-wide results and caveats: The authors suggested that few new T cells are recruited per seasonal influenza vaccination.

From the RT-PCR reads, TCRdb called clonotypes with MiXCR, one entry per CDR3 protein. Found here are roughly 500,000 distinct CDR3 sequences, about 17% of them singletons; the top ten hold 3%. This clonotype was recorded at least ten times. Its antigen is as yet unknown. V was trimmed by 1 base and J by 0 bases, leaving 6 bases between them. Per germline, CDR1 SGHTA and CDR2 FQGNSA. This CDR3 spans 14 amino acids. This sequence originates from a man aged 45 to 75 who received an inactivated influenza vaccine. This rearrangement joins TRBV7-2 to TRBJ1-1; D is uncertain. The sample in question was CD4+ T cells sorted from PBMCs, obtained roughly 24 months after vaccination. Written as DNA, the CDR3 is TGTGCCAGCAGCTTAGTCCGGATGAACACTGAAGCTTTCTTT. Its translation is CASSLVRMNTEAFF.